The clone carrying this T cell receptor beta chain was seen a handful of times. No antigen is known for it. CDR1 is SGHRS and CDR2 is YFSETQ in the germline V gene. This CDR3 has 14 amino acids. J was trimmed by 7 bases and V by 5 bases; bases with no gene match: 5. Every isolated RNA sample was fully reverse transcribed, so sequencing captured expressed TCRB transcripts. Naive, central memory and regulatory T cell samples came to a mean of about 4 million reads. Sequencing used immunoSEQ multiplex PCR; TCRdb keeps in-frame clones, though not all of them. The sample carries 350,000 or so clones, about 19% recorded once. This entry is derived from a study of beta chain features in type 1 diabetes. Populations obtained by sorting all exceeded 95% purity. Overall study findings and caveats: Moderate yet significant TCRB CDR3 shortening was seen in Type 1 diabetes patients in all four CD4+ subsets.

Sequencing used naive CD4+ T cells from blood. The origin of this receptor is a woman aged 18-30 years in good health. The chain employs TRBV5-1 and TRBJ2-1; 11 nucleotides match TRBD1. CDR3 sequence (DNA): TGCGCCAGCAGGGGGACAGGGGGTTTTAATGAGCAGTTCTTC. Amino acid sequence: CASRGTGGFNEQFF. The full variable domain, in which reference TRBV5-1 and TRBJ2-1 provide the parts outside the CDR3, is KAGVTQTPRYLIKTRGQQVTLSCSPISGHRSVSWYQQTPGQGLQFLFEYFSETQRNKGNFPGRFSGRQFSNSRSEMNVSTLELGDSALYLCASRGTGGFNEQFFGPGTRLTVL.